A single sample gave rise to the 5 T cell receptor beta chains below, sequenced in a study of shared clonotypes between healthy human individuals. CD45RO negativity and positive selection for CCR7 defined naive CD8 cells, a population that excluded terminally differentiated effector memory CD45RA+ cells. Some clones are missing from TCRdb's copy, which holds only in-frame ones; the method was immunoSEQ multiplex PCR. This sample yields approximately 720,000 clones, of which about 92% are seen a single time; approximately 24% belongs to the top ten. What was sequenced was naive CD8+ T cells sorted from blood. The origin of the receptors is a man aged 30 to 45 in good health.

V usage is TRBV9 and J usage is TRBJ2-1; TRBD2 agrees at 12 bases. The CDR3 covers 19 residues. The germline V gene has CDR1 SGDLS and CDR2 YYNGEE. V was clipped by 4 bases and J by 1 base; unmatched bases: 12. The CDR3 nucleotides are TGTGCCAGCAGCCCCCGACAAGTGACTAGCGGGAGTTCCTACAATGAGCAGTTCTTC. Residues: CASSPRQVTSGSSYNEQFF. Based on the CDR3 plus reference TRBV9 and TRBJ2-1, the full variable domain is DSGVTQTPKHLITATGQRVTLRCSPRSGDLSVYWYQQSLDQGLQFLIQYYNGEERAKGNILERFSAQQFPDLHSELNLSSLELGDSALYFCASSPRQVTSGSSYNEQFFGPGTRLTVL.

Concerning this clone: A read error is likely here: a far larger clone is one base away. This chain connects TRBV6-5 to TRBJ2-7; 7 bases map to TRBD1. The CDR3 totals 12 residues. CDR1 is MNHEY and CDR2 is SVGAGI in the germline V gene. Trimming at V came to 5 bases and at J to 2 bases, leaving 0 bases not matched to a gene. For the CDR3, the DNA is TGTGCCAGCAGTGGGACAGCCTACGAGCAGTACTTC. Amino acid sequence: CASSGTAYEQYF.

The rearrangement joins TRBV27 to TRBJ1-1; TRBD1 matches at 11 bases. J gave up 1 base and V 4 bases, and 5 bases lay outside the gene matches. The CDR3 sequence is 16 residues long. CDR1 and CDR2 from the germline V gene are MNHEY and SMNVEV (reference sequence). DNA of the CDR3: TGTGCCAGCAGTTACCTCGGGACAGGGGGGAACACTGAAGCTTTCTTT. This gives the protein CASSYLGTGGNTEAFF.

The chain is built from TRBV28 and TRBJ2-3, with a possible D match to TRBD1 (5 bases). CDR3 length: 16 amino acids. Per the germline V gene, CDR1 is MDHEN and CDR2 is SYDVKM. The V gene lost 1 base and the J gene lost 0 bases, with 11 bases spanning the gap. The CDR3 DNA reads as TGTGCCAGCAGTTTATATAGGGGTGCTAGCACAGATACGCAGTATTTT. This translates into CASSLYRGASTDTQYF.

The chain employs TRBV29-1 and TRBJ2-1, with D possibly being TRBD2 (6 bases). Germline-derived CDR1 and CDR2 are SQVTM and ANQGSEA. V lost 3 bases and J 8 bases, leaving 17 bases between the germline ends. The CDR3 length is 14 residues. CDR3 nucleotides: TGCAGCGTTGAGGGGCAGGGAGGATACTATGAGCAGTTCTTC. Its protein is CSVEGQGGYYEQFF.